The 2 T cell receptor beta chains below all came from one sample that was sequenced in a study of blood T cell repertoires in COVID-19. Measured with immunoSEQ multiplex PCR; TCRdb has only the in-frame clones, and not every one. The sample lists under 250,000 clones; around 85% were seen once. The source material was peripheral blood. All receptors come from a man at least 80 years old with acute or convalescent COVID-19.

V is TRBV11-1 and J is TRBJ1-1, with D tentatively TRBD1 (6 bases). V lost 5 bases and J 0 bases, leaving 10 bases between the germline ends. Germline loops: CDR1 SGHAT, CDR2 FQDESV (reference sequence). CDR3 length equals 14 residues. The CDR3 sequence is CASSQGTLNTEAFF. Written as DNA, the CDR3 is TGTGCCAGCAGCCAGGGGACATTGAACACTGAAGCTTTCTTT.

This rearrangement joins TRBV9 to TRBJ1-2; 9 positions match TRBD1. The CDR3 runs to 16 residues. From germline, CDR1 is SGDLS and CDR2 YYNGEE. Trimming removed 0 bases from V and 2 bases from J; junction bases left unmatched: 5. CDR3 bases: TGTGCCAGCAGCGTAGGGGGCACAGGGGGCAACTATGGCTACACCTTC. Translating it yields CASSVGGTGGNYGYTF.